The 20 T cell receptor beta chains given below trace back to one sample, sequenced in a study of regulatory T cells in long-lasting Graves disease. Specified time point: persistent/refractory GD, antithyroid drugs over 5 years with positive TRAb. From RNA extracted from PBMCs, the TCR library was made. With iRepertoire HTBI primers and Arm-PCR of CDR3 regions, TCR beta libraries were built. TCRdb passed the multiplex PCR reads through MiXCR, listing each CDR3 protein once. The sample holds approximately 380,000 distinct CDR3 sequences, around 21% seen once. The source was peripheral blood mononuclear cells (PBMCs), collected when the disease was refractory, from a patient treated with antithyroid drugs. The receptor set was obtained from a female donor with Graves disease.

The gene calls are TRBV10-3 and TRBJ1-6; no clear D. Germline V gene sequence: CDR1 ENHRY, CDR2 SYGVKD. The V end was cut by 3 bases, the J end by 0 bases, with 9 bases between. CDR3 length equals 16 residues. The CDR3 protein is CAISDPGSSYNSPLHF. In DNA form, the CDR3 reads TGTGCCATCAGTGACCCTGGGAGCTCCTATAATTCACCCCTCCACTTT.

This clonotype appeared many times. The CDR3 sequence: CASSPDFTGNTEAFF. For the CDR3, the DNA is TGTGCCAGCAGTCCCGACTTCACAGGGAACACTGAAGCTTTCTTT. The rearrangement uses TRBV12-3 or TRBV12-4 and TRBJ1-1; TRBD1 might be the D (5 bases). Trimming cost V 5 bases and J 1 base, with 14 bases left between them. This CDR3 spans 15 amino acids.

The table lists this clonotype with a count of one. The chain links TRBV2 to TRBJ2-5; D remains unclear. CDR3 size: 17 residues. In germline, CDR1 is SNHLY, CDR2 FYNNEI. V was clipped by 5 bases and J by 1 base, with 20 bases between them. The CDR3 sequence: CASSKYLLGALQETQYF. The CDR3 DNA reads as TGTGCCAGCAGTAAATATTTATTAGGAGCCCTCCAAGAGACCCAGTACTTC.

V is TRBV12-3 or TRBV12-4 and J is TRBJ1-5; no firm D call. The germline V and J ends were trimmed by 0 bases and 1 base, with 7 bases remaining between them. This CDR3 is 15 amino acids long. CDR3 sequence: CASSLAPYSNQPQHF. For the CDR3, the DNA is TGTGCCAGCAGTTTAGCGCCTTACAGCAATCAGCCCCAGCATTTT.

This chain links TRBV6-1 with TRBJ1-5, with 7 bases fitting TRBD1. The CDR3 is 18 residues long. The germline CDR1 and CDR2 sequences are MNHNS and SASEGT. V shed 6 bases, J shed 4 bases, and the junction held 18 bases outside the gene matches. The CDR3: CASRPQGVHPGANQPQHF. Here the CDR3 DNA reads TGTGCCAGCAGGCCCCAGGGGGTCCACCCTGGGGCTAATCAGCCCCAGCATTTT.

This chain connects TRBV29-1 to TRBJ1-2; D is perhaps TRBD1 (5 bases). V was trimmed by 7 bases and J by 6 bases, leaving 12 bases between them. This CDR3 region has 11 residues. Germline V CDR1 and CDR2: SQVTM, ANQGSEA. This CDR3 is CSAEVGDGYTF. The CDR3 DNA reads TGCAGCGCCGAGGTAGGGGATGGCTACACCTTC.

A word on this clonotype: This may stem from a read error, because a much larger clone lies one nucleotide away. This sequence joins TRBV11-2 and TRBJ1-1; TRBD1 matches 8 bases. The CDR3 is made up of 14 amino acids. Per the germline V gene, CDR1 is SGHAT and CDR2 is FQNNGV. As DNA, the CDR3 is TGTGCCAGCAGCTTAGGCAGGGGGCTTGATGAAGCTCTCTTT. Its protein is CASSLGRGLDEALF.

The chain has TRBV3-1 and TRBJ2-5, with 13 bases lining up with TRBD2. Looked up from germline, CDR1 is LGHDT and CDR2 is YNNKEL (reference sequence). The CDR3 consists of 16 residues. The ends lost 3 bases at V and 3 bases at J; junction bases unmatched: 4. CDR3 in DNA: TGTGCCAGCAGCCAGGGTGGGACTAGCGGGGAAGAGACCCAGTACTTC. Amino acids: CASSQGGTSGEETQYF.

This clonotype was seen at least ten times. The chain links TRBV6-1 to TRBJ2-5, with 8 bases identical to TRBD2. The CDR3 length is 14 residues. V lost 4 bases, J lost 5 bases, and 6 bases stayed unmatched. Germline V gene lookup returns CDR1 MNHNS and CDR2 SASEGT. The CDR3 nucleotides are TGTGCCAGCAGTGGTAGCGGGGTGGCGGAGACCCAGTACTTC. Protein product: CASSGSGVAETQYF.

CDR3 in amino acids: CASPPQDRPSRGNTEAFF. In DNA form, the CDR3 reads TGTGCCAGCCCCCCCCAGGACAGGCCAAGCCGGGGGAACACTGAAGCTTTCTTT. This chain uses TRBV6-1 with TRBJ1-1, with 7 bases identical to TRBD1. Germline V gene lookup returns CDR1 MNHNS and CDR2 SASEGT. Germline trimming cut 8 bases from V and 1 base from J; bases unmatched to any gene: 19. The CDR3 is made up of 18 amino acids.

CDR3 protein: CASSLLTDSPLHF. The DNA for the CDR3 is TGTGCCAGCAGCCTCCTGACAGATTCACCCCTCCACTTT. V and J are TRBV25-1 and TRBJ1-6, with D perhaps TRBD1 (5 bases). CDR3 length: 13 amino acids. Germline loops: CDR1 MGHDK, CDR2 SYGVNS. V was clipped by 6 bases and J by 8 bases, with 11 bases between them.

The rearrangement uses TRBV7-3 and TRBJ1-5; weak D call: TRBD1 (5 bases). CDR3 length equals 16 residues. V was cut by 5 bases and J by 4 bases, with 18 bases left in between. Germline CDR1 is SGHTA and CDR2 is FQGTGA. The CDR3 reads CASSPPAGTQNQPQHF. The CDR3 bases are TGTGCCAGCAGCCCGCCCGCCGGGACTCAAAATCAGCCCCAGCATTTT.

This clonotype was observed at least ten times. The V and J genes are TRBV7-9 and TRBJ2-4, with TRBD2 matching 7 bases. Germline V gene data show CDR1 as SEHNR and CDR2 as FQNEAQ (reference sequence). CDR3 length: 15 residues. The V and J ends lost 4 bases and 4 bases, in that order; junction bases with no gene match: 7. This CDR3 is CASSSAGAGKNIQYF. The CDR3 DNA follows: TGTGCCAGCAGCTCCGCGGGAGCTGGTAAAAACATTCAGTACTTC.

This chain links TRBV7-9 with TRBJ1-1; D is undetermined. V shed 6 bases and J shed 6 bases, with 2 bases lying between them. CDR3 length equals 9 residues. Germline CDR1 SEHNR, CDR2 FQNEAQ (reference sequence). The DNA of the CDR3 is TGTGCCAGCAGACCTGAAGCTTTCTTT. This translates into CASRPEAFF.

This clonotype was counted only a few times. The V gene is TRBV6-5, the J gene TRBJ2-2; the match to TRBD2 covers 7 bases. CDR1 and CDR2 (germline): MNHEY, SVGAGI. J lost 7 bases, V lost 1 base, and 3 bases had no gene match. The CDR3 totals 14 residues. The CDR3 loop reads CASSYLRDYGELFF. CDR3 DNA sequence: TGTGCCAGCAGTTACTTACGGGACTACGGGGAGCTGTTTTTT.

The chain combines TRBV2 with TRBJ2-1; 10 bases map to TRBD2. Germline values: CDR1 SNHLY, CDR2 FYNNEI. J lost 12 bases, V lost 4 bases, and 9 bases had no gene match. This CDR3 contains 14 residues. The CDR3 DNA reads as TGTGCCAGCAGTGTTTCGTCTAGCGGGGGCGTGCAGTTCTTC. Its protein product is CASSVSSSGGVQFF.

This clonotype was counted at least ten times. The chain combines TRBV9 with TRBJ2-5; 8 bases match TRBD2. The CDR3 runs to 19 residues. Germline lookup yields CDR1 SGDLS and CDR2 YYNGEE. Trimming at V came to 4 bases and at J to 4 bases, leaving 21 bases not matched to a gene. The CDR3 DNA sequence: TGTGCCAGCAGCCCCACCTCCGGTAGGGGTAGCGGGATGGGAGAGACCCAGTACTTC. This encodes CASSPTSGRGSGMGETQYF. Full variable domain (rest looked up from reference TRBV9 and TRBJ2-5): DSGVTQTPKHLITATGQRVTLRCSPRSGDLSVYWYQQSLDQGLQFLIQYYNGEERAKGNILERFSAQQFPDLHSELNLSSLELGDSALYFCASSPTSGRGSGMGETQYFGPGTRLLVL.

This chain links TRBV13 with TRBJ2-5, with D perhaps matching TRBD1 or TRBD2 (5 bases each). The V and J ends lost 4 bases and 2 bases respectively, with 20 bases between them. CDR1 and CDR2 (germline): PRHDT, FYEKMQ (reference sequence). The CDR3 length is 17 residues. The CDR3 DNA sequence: TGTGCCAGCAGCTCCCTATCCGGGGCAATGGGGCAAGAGACCCAGTACTTC. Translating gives CASSSLSGAMGQETQYF.

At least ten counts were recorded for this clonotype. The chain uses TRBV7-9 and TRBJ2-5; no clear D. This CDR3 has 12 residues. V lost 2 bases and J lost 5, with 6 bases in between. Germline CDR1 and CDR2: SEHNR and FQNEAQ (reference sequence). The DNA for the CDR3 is TGTGCCAGCAGCTTATCCGCTGAGACCCAGTACTTC. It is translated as CASSLSAETQYF.

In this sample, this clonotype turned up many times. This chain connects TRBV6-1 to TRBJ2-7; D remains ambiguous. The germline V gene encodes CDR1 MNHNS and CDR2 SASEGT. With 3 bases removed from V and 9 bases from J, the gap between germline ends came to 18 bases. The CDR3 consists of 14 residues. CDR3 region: CASSDRRNYDVQYF. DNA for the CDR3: TGTGCCAGCAGTGACAGAAGAAACTACGACGTGCAGTACTTC.